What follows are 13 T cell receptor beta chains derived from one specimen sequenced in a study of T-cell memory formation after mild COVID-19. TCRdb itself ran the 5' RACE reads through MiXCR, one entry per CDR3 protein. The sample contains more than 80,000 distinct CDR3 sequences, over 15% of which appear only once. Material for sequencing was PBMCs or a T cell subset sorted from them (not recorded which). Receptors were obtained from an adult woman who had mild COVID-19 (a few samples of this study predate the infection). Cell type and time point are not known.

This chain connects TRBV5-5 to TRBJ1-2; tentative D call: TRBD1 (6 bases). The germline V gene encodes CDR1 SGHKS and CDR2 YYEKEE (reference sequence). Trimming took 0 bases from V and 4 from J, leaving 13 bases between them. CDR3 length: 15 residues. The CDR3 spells CASSLVAGAFYGYTF. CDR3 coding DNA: TGTGCCAGCAGCTTGGTGGCGGGGGCCTTCTATGGCTACACCTTC.

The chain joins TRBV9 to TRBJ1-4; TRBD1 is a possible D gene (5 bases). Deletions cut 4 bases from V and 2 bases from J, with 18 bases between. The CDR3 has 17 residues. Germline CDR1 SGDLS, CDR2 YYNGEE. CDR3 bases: TGTGCCAGCAGCCCCCGGAGGGGATTCACGACTAATGAAAAACTGTTTTTT. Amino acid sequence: CASSPRRGFTTNEKLFF.

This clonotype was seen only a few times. The CDR3 region is CASSLSGRASYEQYF. The CDR3 coding sequence is TGCGCCAGCAGCCTCAGCGGGAGGGCCTCCTACGAGCAGTACTTC. The chain has TRBV5-1 and TRBJ2-7; 10 positions match TRBD2. Germline CDR1 and CDR2: SGHRS and YFSETQ. V lost 4 bases to trimming and J lost 0 bases; unmatched junction nucleotides: 4. The length of the CDR3 is 15 residues.

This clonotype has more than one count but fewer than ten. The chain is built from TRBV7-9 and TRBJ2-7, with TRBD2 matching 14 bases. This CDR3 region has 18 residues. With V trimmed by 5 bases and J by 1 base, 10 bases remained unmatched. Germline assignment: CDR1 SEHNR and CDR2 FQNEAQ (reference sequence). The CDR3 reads CASSQGLAGVRGSYEQYF. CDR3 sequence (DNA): TGTGCCAGCAGCCAGGGACTAGCGGGAGTGCGGGGGTCCTACGAGCAGTACTTC.

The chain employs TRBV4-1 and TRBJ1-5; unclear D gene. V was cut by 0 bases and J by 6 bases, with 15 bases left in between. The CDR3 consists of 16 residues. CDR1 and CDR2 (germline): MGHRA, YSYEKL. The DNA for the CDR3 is TGCGCCAGCAGCCAAGAAGGAGGACGCCTGGGTCAGCCCCAGCATTTT. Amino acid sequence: CASSQEGGRLGQPQHF.

Here the CDR3 reads CASSLESRGGSTDTQYF. The CDR3 bases are TGCGCCAGCAGCTTGGAGTCCAGGGGAGGCAGCACAGATACGCAGTATTTT. The gene calls are TRBV5-1 and TRBJ2-3; D tentatively fits TRBD1 or TRBD2 (6 bases each). Per the germline V gene, CDR1 is SGHRS and CDR2 is YFSETQ. Trimming shortened V by 0 bases and J by 0 bases, and 14 bases separated the two germline ends. The CDR3 covers 17 residues.

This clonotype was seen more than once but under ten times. Here the CDR3 reads CASSLDRAGGTEAFF. CDR3 nucleotides: TGTGCCAGCAGCCTCGACAGGGCGGGGGGCACTGAAGCTTTCTTT. The J gene is TRBJ1-1, the V gene TRBV12-3 or TRBV12-4; 7 bases line up with TRBD1. This CDR3 is 15 amino acids long. With 6 bases clipped from V and 4 bases from J, the junction kept 11 bases outside the gene matches.

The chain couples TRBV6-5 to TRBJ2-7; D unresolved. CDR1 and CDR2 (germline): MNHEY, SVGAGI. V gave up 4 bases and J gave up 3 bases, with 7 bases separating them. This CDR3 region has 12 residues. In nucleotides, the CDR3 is TGTGCCAGCAGTTCTTACAACTACGAGCAGTACTTC. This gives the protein CASSSYNYEQYF.

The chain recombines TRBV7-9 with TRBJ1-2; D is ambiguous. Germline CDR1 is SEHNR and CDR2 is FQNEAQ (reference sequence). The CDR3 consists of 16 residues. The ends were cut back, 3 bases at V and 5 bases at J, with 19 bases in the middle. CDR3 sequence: CASSFPSNTLIYGYTF. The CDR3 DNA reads TGTGCCAGCAGCTTTCCCTCGAACACACTGATATATGGCTACACCTTC.

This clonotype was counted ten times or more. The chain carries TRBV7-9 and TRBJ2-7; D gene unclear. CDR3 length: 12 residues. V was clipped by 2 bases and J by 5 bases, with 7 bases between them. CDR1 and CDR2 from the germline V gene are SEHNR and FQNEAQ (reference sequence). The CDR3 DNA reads TGTGCCAGCAGCTTACTATGGGACGAGCAGTACTTC. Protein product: CASSLLWDEQYF.

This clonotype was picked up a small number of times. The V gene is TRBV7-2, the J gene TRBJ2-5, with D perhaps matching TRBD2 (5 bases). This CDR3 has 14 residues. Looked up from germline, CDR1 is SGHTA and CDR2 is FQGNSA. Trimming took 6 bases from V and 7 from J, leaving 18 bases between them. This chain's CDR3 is CASREAVWGLTQYF. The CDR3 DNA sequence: TGTGCCAGCAGGGAGGCCGTCTGGGGTTTGACCCAGTACTTC.

As DNA, the CDR3 is TGTGCCAGCAGCCATGGACAGGGCGGGTCCTATAATTCACCCCTCCACTTT. Amino acids: CASSHGQGGSYNSPLHF. V is TRBV7-9 and J is TRBJ1-6; TRBD1 aligns across 8 bases. The V gene end was trimmed by 5 bases and the J gene end by 1 base; junction bases not matched to a gene: 7. The CDR3 runs 17 residues. CDR1 is SEHNR and CDR2 is FQNEAQ in the germline V gene (reference sequence).

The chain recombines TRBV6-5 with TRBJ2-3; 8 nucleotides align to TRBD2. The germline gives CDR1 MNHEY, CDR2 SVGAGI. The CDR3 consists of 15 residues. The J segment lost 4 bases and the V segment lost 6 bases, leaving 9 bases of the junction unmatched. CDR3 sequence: CASSRSGIVADTQYF. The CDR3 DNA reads TGTGCCAGCAGCCGTAGCGGGATAGTGGCAGATACGCAGTATTTT.